A single sample gave rise to the 30 T cell receptor beta chains below, sequenced in a study of control samples from healthy donors and cancer patients. Assay used: immunoSEQ multiplex PCR; TCRdb lists only in-frame clones, some missing. The table has approximately 170,000 clones, 90% seen once. Sequencing was carried out using blood. These receptors all come from a woman between 50 and 59 years old in good health.

The chain uses TRBV30 and TRBJ1-2; D not certain. Trimming took 2 bases from V and 8 from J, leaving 15 bases between them. The CDR3 is made up of 13 amino acids. From germline, CDR1 is GTSNPN and CDR2 SVGIG (reference sequence). CDR3: CAWSPLPGRGYTF. CDR3 DNA sequence: TGTGCCTGGAGTCCCCTCCCGGGTCGCGGCTACACCTTC.

The chain combines TRBV6-1 with TRBJ1-1; D not resolved. The V end was cut by 1 base, the J end by 0 bases, with 6 bases between. CDR1 and CDR2 (germline): MNHNS, SASEGT. The CDR3 covers 14 residues. CDR3 residues: CASSEGGLNTEAFF. CDR3 nucleotide sequence: TGTGCCAGCAGTGAAGGGGGTCTGAACACTGAAGCTTTCTTT.

The J gene is TRBJ2-7, the V gene TRBV14; D unclear. Germline CDR1 reads SGHDN; CDR2 reads FVKESK. The CDR3 has 17 amino acids. V was pared by 3 bases and J by 1 base, with 19 bases between. The CDR3 loop reads CASSQIPLTRMSYEQYF. The CDR3 DNA reads TGTGCCAGCAGCCAGATCCCACTTACCCGAATGTCCTACGAGCAGTACTTC.

The rearrangement links TRBV4-1 to TRBJ2-5; D call uncertain. From germline, CDR1 is MGHRA and CDR2 YSYEKL. CDR3 length: 14 amino acids. Deletions cut 0 bases from V and 5 bases from J, with 10 bases between. CDR3 sequence: CASSQDLAWETQYF. DNA of the CDR3: TGCGCCAGCAGCCAAGATCTGGCTTGGGAGACCCAGTACTTC.

This chain joins TRBV5-1 and TRBJ2-1, with D perhaps matching TRBD1 or TRBD2 (6 bases each). This CDR3 has 16 residues. Trimming removed 0 bases from V and 7 bases from J, with 17 bases in between. The germline gives CDR1 SGHRS, CDR2 YFSETQ. The CDR3 reads CASSLAVGGSGNEQFF. The CDR3 nucleotides read TGCGCCAGCAGCTTGGCAGTGGGGGGCAGCGGGAATGAGCAGTTCTTC.

For this clone: One junction end disagrees with the germline gene, perhaps due to a read error. V is TRBV7-2 and J is TRBJ2-7; 9 nucleotides line up with TRBD2. Germline V gene sequence: CDR1 SGHTA, CDR2 FQGNSA. CDR3 length: 13 residues. The CDR3 DNA is TGTGCCAGCAGCTTATCGACTAGCGGTGACGGGAACTTC. It codes for CASSLSTSGDGNF.

The rearrangement uses TRBV27 and TRBJ1-4, with a weak D call TRBD1 (5 bases). The CDR3 has 14 residues. CDR1 MNHEY and CDR2 SMNVEV come from the germline V gene (reference sequence). Deletions cut 3 bases from V and 4 bases from J, with 9 bases between. Here the CDR3 DNA reads TGTGCCAGCAGTTTTCGGGGACTTAATGAAAAACTGTTTTTT. This encodes CASSFRGLNEKLFF.

This clone was seen a few times. The genes are TRBV30 and TRBJ1-5, with D tentatively TRBD1 (5 bases). This CDR3 comprises 13 residues. CDR1 is GTSNPN and CDR2 is SVGIG in the germline V gene (reference sequence). V dropped 1 base and J dropped 7 bases, with 11 bases sitting between them. The CDR3 loop reads CAWSEGRRQPQHF. CDR3 nucleotide sequence: TGTGCCTGGAGTGAGGGACGGCGGCAGCCCCAGCATTTT.

The chain carries TRBV6-2 or TRBV6-3 and TRBJ2-5; possibly TRBD1 for D (5 bases). V lost 5 bases and J 5 bases, leaving 12 bases between the germline ends. The CDR3 covers 13 residues. CDR1 is MNHEY and CDR2 is SVGEGT in the germline V gene. CDR3 DNA: TGTGCCAGCAGTCTCGCAGGGCTGGAGACCCAGTACTTC. Residues: CASSLAGLETQYF.

V is TRBV11-3 and J is TRBJ2-5; D may be TRBD2 (6 bases). Trimming stripped 4 bases from V and 2 bases from J, with 14 bases between. CDR3 length: 15 amino acids. Germline V CDR1 and CDR2: SGHNT, YENEEA. The chain's CDR3 is CASSSLAGQQETQYF. The CDR3 DNA follows: TGTGCCAGCAGCTCCCTCGCGGGGCAACAAGAGACCCAGTACTTC.

V usage is TRBV3-1 (or the pseudogene TRBV3-2) and J usage is TRBJ2-5; 12 nucleotides align to TRBD2. In germline, CDR1 is LGHDT, CDR2 YNNKEL (reference sequence). This CDR3 is 17 amino acids long. The trim removed 2 bases at V and 5 bases at J, leaving 9 bases unmatched. The CDR3 sequence: CASSQYGLAGPRETQYF. As DNA, the CDR3 is TGTGCCAGCAGCCAATACGGACTAGCGGGACCCCGGGAGACCCAGTACTTC.

This chain joins TRBV5-6 and TRBJ2-2; possible D gene TRBD1, 6 bases. There are 16 residues in the CDR3. Trimming left V 1 base short and J 4 bases short, with 14 bases between. CDR1 is SGHDT, CDR2 YYEEEE, per germline. The CDR3 spells CASSLPRDTFTGELFF. The CDR3 nucleotides read TGTGCCAGCAGCTTGCCACGGGACACCTTCACCGGGGAGCTGTTTTTT.

The rearrangement joins TRBV5-1 to TRBJ2-7, with 7 bases matching TRBD1. The ends lost 1 base at V and 6 bases at J; junction bases unmatched: 10. Per germline, CDR1 SGHRS and CDR2 YFSETQ. The length of the CDR3 is 15 residues. CDR3 loop: CASSLKGASLSEQYF. The CDR3 DNA sequence: TGCGCCAGCAGCTTGAAGGGGGCCTCCCTTAGCGAGCAGTACTTC.

The rearrangement uses TRBV5-1 and TRBJ1-2; 10 nucleotides line up with TRBD1. Germline V gives CDR1 SGHRS, CDR2 YFSETQ. V was clipped by 0 bases and J by 6 bases; unmatched bases: 11. The CDR3 is 17 residues long. The CDR3 bases are TGCGCCAGCAGCTTGGGATCTCCGGGACAGGGGAGGGATGGCTACACCTTC. This sequence encodes CASSLGSPGQGRDGYTF.

The chain has TRBV3-1 (or the pseudogene TRBV3-2) and TRBJ1-1, with 7 bases fitting TRBD1. After removal of 0 bases from V and 10 bases from J, the junction contained 8 bases not matched to a gene. The CDR3 sequence is 14 residues long. From germline, CDR1 is LGHDT and CDR2 YNNKEL (reference sequence). CDR3 coding DNA: TGTGCCAGCAGCCAAGAGGGAGGGGGCGCAGGAGCTTTCTTT. Translating it yields CASSQEGGGAGAFF.

The rearrangement links TRBV28 to TRBJ1-6; 8 nucleotides agree with TRBD1. Germline trimming cut 6 bases from V and 7 bases from J; bases unmatched to any gene: 8. Germline lookup yields CDR1 MDHEN and CDR2 SYDVKM. The CDR3 is 15 residues long. In DNA form, the CDR3 reads TGTGCCAGCAGCAAGCGGACAGGGCTGAATTCACCCCTCCACTTT. It yields the protein CASSKRTGLNSPLHF.

The genes are TRBV19 and TRBJ1-2, with D tentatively TRBD1 (6 bases). Germline values: CDR1 LNHDA, CDR2 SQIVND (reference sequence). V was cut by 3 bases and J by 8 bases, with 16 bases left in between. The length of the CDR3 is 14 residues. The CDR3 spells CASSMWQGSGGYTF. The CDR3 nucleotides read TGTGCCAGTAGTATGTGGCAGGGGAGTGGAGGCTACACCTTC.

This clone was seen just once. The V and J genes are TRBV4-2 and TRBJ2-1; no reliable D call. This CDR3 region has 17 residues. With 0 bases removed from V and 3 bases from J, the gap between germline ends came to 15 bases. Per the germline V gene, CDR1 is LGHNA and CDR2 is YNFKEQ. CDR3 nucleotide sequence: TGTGCCAGCAGCCAAGAGCAAGCAACAGCAGACTACAATGAGCAGTTCTTC. This encodes CASSQEQATADYNEQFF.

This chain connects TRBV5-1 to TRBJ2-7; D is unresolved. The CDR3 contains 13 residues. CDR1 is SGHRS and CDR2 is YFSETQ in the germline V gene. Trimming took off 0 bases at V and 6 bases at J, with 10 bases between the two ends. The DNA of the CDR3 is TGCGCCAGCAGCTTGGTTCAGGCTACCGAGCAGTACTTC. This codes for CASSLVQATEQYF.

This clone was observed once. This chain connects TRBV23-1 to TRBJ2-1; D is undetermined. TRBV23-1 has ORF status, its function being uncertain. V lost 2 bases and J 4 bases, leaving 15 bases between the germline ends. There are 16 residues in the CDR3. The CDR3 loop is CASSQTSGELYNEQFF. The CDR3 DNA sequence: TGCGCCAGCAGTCAAACCTCCGGCGAACTGTACAATGAGCAGTTCTTC.

CDR3 DNA sequence: TGTGCCAGCAGTGCGGACCCGGGGGGCTACGAGCAGTACTTC. Its translation: CASSADPGGYEQYF. The J gene is TRBJ2-7, the V gene TRBV28, with 7 bases identical to TRBD2. The germline CDR1 and CDR2 sequences are MDHEN and SYDVKM. The CDR3 covers 14 residues. V was pared by 5 bases and J by 3 bases, with 7 bases of the junction left unmatched. Variable domain in full (rest from reference TRBV28 and TRBJ2-7): DVKVTQSSRYLVKRTGEKVFLECVQDMDHENMFWYRQDPGLGLRLIYFSYDVKMKEKGDIPEGYSVSREKKERFSLILESASTNQTSMYLCASSADPGGYEQYFGPGTRLTVT.

The chain couples TRBV19 to TRBJ1-1; D is possibly TRBD1 (5 bases). Germline lookup yields CDR1 LNHDA and CDR2 SQIVND (reference sequence). The CDR3 runs 12 residues. The V end was cut by 6 bases, the J end by 11 bases, with 16 bases between. The CDR3 region has the DNA TGTGCCAGTAGGTGGGGAGGGGTGGCGGCTTTCTTT. Translation: CASRWGGVAAFF.

This clone was picked up one time. V usage is TRBV11-3 and J usage is TRBJ1-1; D not resolved. Looked up from germline, CDR1 is SGHNT and CDR2 is YENEEA. Deletions cut 0 bases from V and 5 bases from J, with 7 bases between. The CDR3 runs 13 residues. CDR3 nucleotide sequence: TGTGCCAGCAGCTTAGAACTGGGAACTGAAGCTTTCTTT. The encoded protein is CASSLELGTEAFF.

V is TRBV28 and J is TRBJ2-7; D is unclear. CDR1 and CDR2 from the germline V gene are MDHEN and SYDVKM. The CDR3 has 11 residues. The germline V and J ends were trimmed by 1 base and 7 bases, with 5 bases remaining between them. The chain's CDR3 is CASSLYREQYF. CDR3 bases: TGTGCCAGCAGTTTATACCGGGAGCAGTACTTC.

The chain has TRBV29-1 and TRBJ1-2; no firm D call. The germline V gene has CDR1 SQVTM and CDR2 ANQGSEA. The CDR3 is made up of 12 amino acids. The ends were cut back, 4 bases at V and 3 bases at J, with 9 bases in the middle. CDR3 residues: CSVVGEDYGYTF. The DNA of the CDR3 is TGCAGCGTTGTCGGGGAAGACTATGGCTACACCTTC.

The J gene is TRBJ1-2, the V gene TRBV29-1; the match to TRBD1 covers 7 bases. Germline V lookup: CDR1 SQVTM, CDR2 ANQGSEA. Losses at the gene ends were 6 bases for V and 9 bases for J; bases not matched to a gene: 16. This CDR3 is built from 14 residues. CDR3 coding DNA: TGCAGCGTATTTTCGACAGGGACTTCGGGAAGCTACACCTTC. Translating gives CSVFSTGTSGSYTF.

The chain has TRBV11-1 and TRBJ2-3; D remains unclear. The CDR3 runs to 14 residues. The V and J ends lost 3 bases and 0 bases respectively, with 7 bases between them. The germline V gene encodes CDR1 SGHAT and CDR2 FQDESV (reference sequence). The CDR3 reads CASSLGFSTDTQYF. The CDR3 nucleotides are TGTGCCAGCAGCTTGGGGTTTAGCACAGATACGCAGTATTTT.

This CDR3 is CASSLIYPSPKGEKLFF. The DNA for the CDR3 is TGTGCCAGCAGCCTCATCTATCCCTCCCCAAAAGGGGAAAAACTGTTTTTT. This rearrangement joins TRBV7-3 to TRBJ1-4; D gene ambiguous. The V gene's germline CDR1 is SGHTA and CDR2 FQGTGA. V was trimmed by 5 bases and J by 8 bases, leaving 24 bases between them. This CDR3 is built from 17 residues.

This clone showed up just once. The genes are TRBV5-1 and TRBJ1-2; possibly TRBD1 for D (5 bases). The CDR3 has 13 amino acids. The ends were cut back, 4 bases at V and 5 bases at J, with 12 bases in the middle. The germline V gene has CDR1 SGHRS and CDR2 YFSETQ. In nucleotides, the CDR3 is TGCGCCAGCAGCACAGGCCAGCCATATGGCTACACCTTC. Translated: CASSTGQPYGYTF. Complete variable domain (other parts from reference TRBV5-1 and TRBJ1-2): KAGVTQTPRYLIKTRGQQVTLSCSPISGHRSVSWYQQTPGQGLQFLFEYFSETQRNKGNFPGRFSGRQFSNSRSEMNVSTLELGDSALYLCASSTGQPYGYTFGSGTRLTVV.

The chain uses TRBV19 and TRBJ1-1; weak D call: TRBD1 (5 bases). Per the germline V gene, CDR1 is LNHDA and CDR2 is SQIVND (reference sequence). Trimming stripped 5 bases from V and 4 bases from J, with 14 bases between. CDR3 length: 14 residues. In DNA, the CDR3 is TGTGCCAGTAGTGAGGGGAGGGCGAGCACTGAAGCTTTCTTT. Translated: CASSEGRASTEAFF.